This T cell receptor beta chain was documented in a study of cytomegalovirus exposure and HLA in healthy donors. Whole-study findings and limits: Presence/absence analyses assumed roughly uniform sequencing depth across donors, which may not hold. Researchers counted roughly 150 TCR beta chains as cytomegalovirus-associated.

Note on this clone: What it binds is unknown.

13 Jbeta primers and 60 Vbeta primers were used for the PCR. How the authors handled the data: Later reanalysis found around 84 million unique TCR beta chains, 10 million to 14 million of them shared. Produced via immunoSEQ multiplex PCR; TCRdb's table is partial and in-frame only. V and J calls and clone size are given by that table; D and trimming were obtained from the DNA. Among about 160,000 clones listed, roughly 80% were seen once. The receptor comes from a man aged 50-59 years in good health and CMV-seropositive. The specimen sequenced was PBMCs.

The CDR3 DNA is TGTGCCAGCAGCGTCGGAACAAGCAGGGTCAATCAGCCCCAGCATTTT. Translated, it gives CASSVGTSRVNQPQHF. The chain joins TRBV5-8 to TRBJ1-5; tentative D call: TRBD1 (5 bases). V was clipped by 4 bases and J by 3 bases, with 17 bases between them. Per germline, CDR1 SGHTS and CDR2 YDEGEE. CDR3 length: 16 residues.